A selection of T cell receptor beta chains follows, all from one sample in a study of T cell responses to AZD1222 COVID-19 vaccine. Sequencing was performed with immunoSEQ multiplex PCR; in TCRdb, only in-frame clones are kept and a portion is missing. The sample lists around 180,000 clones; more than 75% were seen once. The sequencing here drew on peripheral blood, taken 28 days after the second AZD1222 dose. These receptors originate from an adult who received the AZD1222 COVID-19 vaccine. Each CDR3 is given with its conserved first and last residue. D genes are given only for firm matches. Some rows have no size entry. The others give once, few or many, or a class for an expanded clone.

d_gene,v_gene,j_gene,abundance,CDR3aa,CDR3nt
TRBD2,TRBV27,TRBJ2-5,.,CASSRLRGDSGTQYF,TGTGCCAGCAGTCGCTTACGGGGGGACTCGGGGACCCAGTACTTC
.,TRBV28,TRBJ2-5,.,CASSFGGRKETQYF,TGTGCCAGCAGTTTTGGGGGCAGGAAGGAGACCCAGTACTTC
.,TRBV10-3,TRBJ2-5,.,CAISEEATVGETQYF,TGTGCCATCAGTGAGGAGGCTACAGTAGGAGAGACCCAGTACTTC
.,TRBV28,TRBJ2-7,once,CASSLFRGQHEQYF,TGTGCCAGCAGTTTATTTCGGGGGCAGCACGAGCAGTACTTC
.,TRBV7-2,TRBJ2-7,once,CASSLGPSVAYEQYF,TGTGCCAGCAGCTTGGGGCCCTCTGTGGCCTACGAGCAGTACTTC
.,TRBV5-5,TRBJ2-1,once,CASSRGLGYNEQFF,TGTGCCAGCAGCAGGGGACTGGGGTACAATGAGCAGTTCTTC
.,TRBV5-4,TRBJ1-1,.,CASSLAQGTEAFF,TGTGCCAGCAGCTTGGCACAGGGCACTGAAGCTTTCTTT
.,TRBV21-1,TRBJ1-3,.,CASSNFPGDSGNTIYF,TGTGCCAGCAGCAATTTTCCAGGGGACTCTGGAAACACCATATATTTT
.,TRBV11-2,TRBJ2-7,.,CASSLDRGTTHSYEQYF,TGTGCCAGCAGCTTAGATAGGGGCACGACCCACTCCTACGAGCAGTACTTC
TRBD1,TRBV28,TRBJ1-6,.,CASSSTGDGNSPLHF,TGTGCCAGCAGTAGCACAGGGGATGGTAATTCACCCCTCCACTTT
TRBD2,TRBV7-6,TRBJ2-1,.,CASSNSAGGPYEQFF,TGTGCCAGCAGCAACAGTGCGGGAGGGCCGTATGAGCAGTTCTTC
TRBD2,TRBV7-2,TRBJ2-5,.,CASSTGGGETQYF,TGTGCCAGCAGCACGGGGGGGGGAGAGACCCAGTACTTC
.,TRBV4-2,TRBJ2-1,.,CASSQDRRLYNEQFF,TGTGCCAGCAGCCAAGATCGTCGGCTATACAATGAGCAGTTCTTC
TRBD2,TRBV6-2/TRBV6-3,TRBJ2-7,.,CASSYPSGTYEQYF,TGTGCCAGCAGTTACCCCAGCGGGACCTACGAGCAGTACTTC
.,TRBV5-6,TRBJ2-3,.,CASSLSNTDTQYF,TGTGCCAGCAGCTTGTCGAACACAGATACGCAGTATTTT
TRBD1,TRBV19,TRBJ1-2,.,CASSLQGAGGYTF,TGTGCCAGTAGTCTACAGGGGGCGGGCGGCTACACCTTC
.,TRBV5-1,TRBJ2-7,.,CASNSDSYYEQYF,TGCGCCAGCAATTCCGACAGCTACTACGAGCAGTACTTC
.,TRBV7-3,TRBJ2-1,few,CASSLTRSYNEQFF,TGTGCCAGCAGCTTAACACGGTCCTACAATGAGCAGTTCTTC
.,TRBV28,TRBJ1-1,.,CASSFGAAGTEAFF,TGTGCCAGCAGTTTCGGGGCAGCAGGCACTGAAGCTTTCTTT
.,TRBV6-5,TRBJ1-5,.,CASSLGFQQPQHF,TGTGCCAGCAGTTTAGGGTTTCAGCAGCCCCAGCATTTT
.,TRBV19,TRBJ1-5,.,CATAGRYSNQPQHF,TGTGCCACCGCGGGACGGTATAGCAATCAGCCCCAGCATTTT
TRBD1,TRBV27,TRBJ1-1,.,CASSSGQAHRWNTEAFF,TGTGCCAGCAGTTCCGGACAGGCCCACCGTTGGAACACTGAAGCTTTCTTT
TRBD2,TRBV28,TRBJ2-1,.,CASSLEIAGGAYNEQFF,TGTGCCAGCAGTTTAGAGATAGCGGGAGGAGCCTACAATGAGCAGTTCTTC
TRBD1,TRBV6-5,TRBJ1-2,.,CASQQGGTLYGYTF,TGTGCCAGCCAACAGGGGGGGACTCTCTATGGCTACACCTTC
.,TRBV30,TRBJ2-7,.,CAWIETWGRRQYF,TGTGCCTGGATTGAGACATGGGGACGCCGGCAGTACTTC
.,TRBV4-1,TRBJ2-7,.,CASSQRGRTHEQYF,TGCGCCAGCAGCCAGAGGGGACGAACCCACGAGCAGTACTTC
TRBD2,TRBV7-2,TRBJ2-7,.,CASTPIAGISEQYF,TGTGCCAGCACCCCCATAGCGGGAATATCCGAGCAGTACTTC
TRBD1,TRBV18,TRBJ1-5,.,CASSPLLDRESQHF,TGTGCCAGCTCACCCCTCCTGGACAGGGAATCCCAGCATTTT
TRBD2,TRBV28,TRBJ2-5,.,CASSPSGAGDETQYF,TGTGCCAGCAGCCCCAGTGGAGCGGGAGATGAGACCCAGTACTTC
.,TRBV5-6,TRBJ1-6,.,CASSLGLQYSPLHF,TGTGCCAGCAGCTTGGGACTGCAATATTCACCCCTCCACTTT
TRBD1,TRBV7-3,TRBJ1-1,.,CASSTYRGEAFF,TGTGCCAGCAGCACATACAGGGGAGAAGCTTTCTTT
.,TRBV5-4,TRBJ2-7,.,CASSLEGPEEQYF,TGTGCCAGCAGCTTGGAAGGCCCCGAGGAGCAGTACTTC
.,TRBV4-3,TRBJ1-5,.,CASSQDLDSNQPQHF,TGCGCCAGCAGCCAAGATCTAGATAGCAATCAGCCCCAGCATTTT
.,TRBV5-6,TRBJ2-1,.,CASSLVGDEQFF,TGTGCCAGCAGCTTGGTCGGAGATGAGCAGTTCTTC
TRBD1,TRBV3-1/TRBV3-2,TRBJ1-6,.,CASSQGEEMTGGYPPNSPLHF,TGTGCCAGCAGCCAAGGGGAGGAGATGACAGGGGGCTATCCCCCCAATTCACCCCTCCACTTT
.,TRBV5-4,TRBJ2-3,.,CASSTWAGSTDTQYF,TGTGCCAGCAGCACTTGGGCAGGGAGCACAGATACGCAGTATTTT
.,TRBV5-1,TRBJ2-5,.,CASSPDIQGPTQYF,TGCGCCAGCAGCCCCGACATACAGGGACCGACCCAGTACTTC
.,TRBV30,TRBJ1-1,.,CAWSKSRNTEAFF,TGTGCCTGGAGTAAGTCCCGGAACACTGAAGCTTTCTTT
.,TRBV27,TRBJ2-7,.,CASSPPMRGGSYEQYF,TGTGCCAGCAGTCCCCCCATGCGGGGAGGCTCCTACGAGCAGTACTTC
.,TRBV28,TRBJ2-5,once,CASTRGEETQYF,TGTGCCAGCACCAGAGGCGAGGAGACCCAGTACTTC
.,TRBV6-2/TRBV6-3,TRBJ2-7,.,CASSYYQGVPHEQYF,TGTGCCAGCAGTTACTACCAGGGCGTCCCCCACGAGCAGTACTTC
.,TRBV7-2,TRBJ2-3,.,CASSSSRDTQYF,TGTGCCAGCAGCTCCTCGCGGGATACGCAGTATTTT
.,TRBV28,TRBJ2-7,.,CASSFLLGVYEQYF,TGTGCCAGCAGTTTTTTACTCGGGGTCTACGAGCAGTACTTC
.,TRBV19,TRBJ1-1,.,CASSLLGDTEAFF,TGTGCCAGTAGCCTACTCGGGGACACTGAAGCTTTCTTT
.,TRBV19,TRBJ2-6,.,CASSIPGANVLTF,TGTGCCAGTAGTATACCTGGGGCCAACGTCCTGACTTTC
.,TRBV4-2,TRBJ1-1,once,CASSQGPAGETEAFF,TGTGCCAGCAGCCAAGGCCCCGCAGGGGAGACTGAAGCTTTCTTT
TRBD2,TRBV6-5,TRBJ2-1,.,CASSSGSQLNEQFF,TGTGCCAGCAGTAGCGGGAGTCAGCTCAATGAGCAGTTCTTC
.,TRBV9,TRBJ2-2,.,CASSSRFGSLGTGELFF,TGTGCCAGCAGCTCTCGCTTTGGAAGCCTGGGCACCGGGGAGCTGTTTTTT
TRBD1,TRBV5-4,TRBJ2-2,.,CASSFLDRGQTGELFF,TGTGCCAGCAGCTTTCTGGACAGGGGGCAAACCGGGGAGCTGTTTTTT
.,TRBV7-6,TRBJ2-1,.,CASSLGWEQFF,TGTGCCAGCAGCTTAGGGTGGGAGCAGTTCTTC
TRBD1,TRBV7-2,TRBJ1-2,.,CASSSLRGQGGYTF,TGTGCCAGCAGCTCCCTCAGGGGGCAGGGGGGCTACACCTTC
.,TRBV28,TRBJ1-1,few,CASSLLNTEAFF,TGTGCCAGCAGCTTATTGAACACTGAAGCTTTCTTT
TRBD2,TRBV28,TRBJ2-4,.,CASKRRGSGSKAKNIQYF,TGTGCCAGCAAGAGGAGAGGTAGCGGGAGTAAGGCCAAAAACATTCAGTACTTC
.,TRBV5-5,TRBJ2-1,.,CASSLNGIPIYNEQFF,TGTGCCAGCAGCTTGAACGGGATTCCCATTTACAATGAGCAGTTCTTC
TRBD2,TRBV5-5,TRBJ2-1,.,CASSLDPTSYGSNEQFF,TGTGCCAGCAGCTTGGATCCGACTAGCTACGGAAGTAATGAGCAGTTCTTC
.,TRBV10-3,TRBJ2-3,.,CAIRGGVDSTDTQYF,TGTGCCATCAGAGGGGGGGTGGATTCCACAGATACGCAGTATTTT
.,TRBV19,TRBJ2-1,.,CASSKGTGTRNEQFF,TGTGCCAGTAGTAAAGGGACAGGGACTAGGAATGAGCAGTTCTTC
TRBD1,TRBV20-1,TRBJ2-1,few,CSASGTASYNEQFF,TGCAGTGCGAGTGGGACAGCCTCCTACAATGAGCAGTTCTTC
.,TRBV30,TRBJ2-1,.,CAWSVVTYNEQFF,TGTGCCTGGAGTGTAGTTACCTACAATGAGCAGTTCTTC
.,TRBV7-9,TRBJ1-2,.,CASSLGQSGYTF,TGTGCCAGCAGCTTAGGTCAGAGTGGCTACACCTTC